The 30 T cell receptor beta chains given below trace back to one sample, sequenced in a study of T-cell reconstitution after alpha-beta-depleted transplantation in children. For TCRbeta, the library was prepared with unique molecular identifiers. TCRdb analysed the PCR reads with MiXCR anew, one entry per CDR3 protein. The sample has almost 500,000 distinct CDR3 sequences; approximately 12% are singletons. The sample here was PBMCs from the stem cell graft donor, taken from the stem cell graft. The receptors stem from a human donor who donated a stem cell graft to a child with combined immunodeficiency.

A word on this clonotype: A much larger clone lies one base from this, so it may be a read error. Lacking the conserved final phenylalanine or tryptophan, this CDR3 likely reflects a read error. The chain has TRBV12-3 or TRBV12-4 and TRBJ2-7, with TRBD1 identical over 10 bases. The J segment lost 2 bases and the V segment lost 5 bases, leaving 3 bases of the junction unmatched. The CDR3 loop spans 14 amino acids. In DNA form, the CDR3 reads TGTGCCAGCAGTACGACAGGGGGCCCCTACGAGCAGTACCTC. Protein product: CASSTTGGPYEQYL.

This clonotype was counted a few times. CDR3 bases: TGTGCCAGCAGTCAGACAGACTTCAATGAGCAGTTCTTC. Its translation: CASSQTDFNEQFF. The chain recombines TRBV9 with TRBJ2-1, with D tentatively TRBD1 (5 bases). CDR1 is SGDLS and CDR2 is YYNGEE in the germline V gene. Trimming shortened V by 5 bases and J by 6 bases, and 12 bases separated the two germline ends. The CDR3 consists of 13 residues. Variable domain in full (rest from reference TRBV9 and TRBJ2-1): DSGVTQTPKHLITATGQRVTLRCSPRSGDLSVYWYQQSLDQGLQFLIQYYNGEERAKGNILERFSAQQFPDLHSELNLSSLELGDSALYFCASSQTDFNEQFFGPGTRLTVL.

This clonotype was counted a few times. The chain couples TRBV12-3 or TRBV12-4 to TRBJ1-2; possibly TRBD1 for D (5 bases). The CDR3 consists of 12 residues. V lost 6 bases, J lost 6 bases, and 11 bases lay in between. The CDR3 coding sequence is TGTGCCAGCAGCTCCGGGGCGAATGGCTACACCTTC. Translating it yields CASSSGANGYTF.

This chain links TRBV5-1 with TRBJ2-3, with a weak D call TRBD2 (6 bases). V lost 3 bases and J 2 bases, leaving 13 bases between the germline ends. This CDR3 is built from 15 residues. Germline-derived CDR1 and CDR2 are SGHRS and YFSETQ. The CDR3 bases are TGCGCCAGCAGCTCCCCCGGGGGAAACACAGATACGCAGTATTTT. This sequence encodes CASSSPGGNTDTQYF.

V and J are TRBV30 and TRBJ2-1, with 8 bases that match TRBD2. This CDR3 has 15 residues. CDR1 GTSNPN and CDR2 SVGIG come from the germline V gene (reference sequence). V shed 1 base, J shed 2 bases, and the junction held 4 bases outside the gene matches. CDR3 amino acids: CAWSDGLAPYNEQFF. As DNA, the CDR3 is TGTGCCTGGAGTGACGGACTAGCCCCCTACAATGAGCAGTTCTTC.

In this sample, this clonotype turned up many times. J is TRBJ2-3 and V is TRBV7-2; 9 bases map to TRBD2. CDR3 length equals 16 residues. Looked up from germline, CDR1 is SGHTA and CDR2 is FQGNSA. V was pared by 0 bases and J by 7 bases, with 8 bases of the junction left unmatched. CDR3 bases: TGTGCCAGCAGCTTAGCCACGCGGGGGGGAACCAATACGCAGTATTTT. Translating it yields CASSLATRGGTNTQYF.

This clonotype was seen a few times. The chain combines TRBV20-1 with TRBJ2-7; 7 bases line up with TRBD2. The germline gives CDR1 DFQATT, CDR2 SNEGSKA (reference sequence). Trimming cost V 1 base and J 2 bases; bases outside gene matches: 11. This CDR3 spans 16 amino acids. CDR3 sequence (DNA): TGCAGTGCTAGAGGAGTCCTAGCGGTCTGGACCTACGAGCAGTACTTC. Protein product: CSARGVLAVWTYEQYF.

The V call is TRBV7-9, the J call TRBJ2-7; D is tentatively TRBD1 or TRBD2 (6 bases each). Between the trimmed V and J ends, which lost 5 bases and 4 bases, there was a span of 18 bases. CDR3 length equals 15 residues. Germline CDR1 SEHNR, CDR2 FQNEAQ (reference sequence). The CDR3 loop reads CASSPGIGGRYEQYF. The DNA for the CDR3 is TGTGCCAGCAGCCCGGGGATAGGGGGGCGGTACGAGCAGTACTTC. The full variable domain, rest sourced from reference TRBV7-9 and TRBJ2-7, is DTGVSQNPRHKITKRGQNVTFRCDPISEHNRLYWYRQTLGQGPEFLTYFQNEAQLEKSRLLSDRFSAERPKGSFSTLEIQRTEQGDSAMYLCASSPGIGGRYEQYFGPGTRLTVT.

On this clonotype: The final CDR3 position lacks the conserved phenylalanine or tryptophan, pointing to a likely read error. The chain carries TRBV10-3 and TRBJ1-2; D might be TRBD1 (6 bases). Germline V gives CDR1 ENHRY, CDR2 SYGVKD. The CDR3 runs 12 residues. The ends were cut back, 3 bases at V and 8 bases at J, with 10 bases in the middle. The CDR3 bases are TGTGCCATCAGTGAAGGGGGGTCCGGCTACACCTAC. This translates into CAISEGGSGYTY.

This clonotype was detected only a few times. The chain couples TRBV7-2 to TRBJ1-1; 11 bases are shared with TRBD1. Germline lookup yields CDR1 SGHTA and CDR2 FQGNSA. V lost 5 bases, J lost 4 bases, and 6 bases stayed unmatched. This CDR3 comprises 15 residues. CDR3 sequence (DNA): TGTGCCAGCAGCCCACGGACAGGGGGCGGCACTGAAGCTTTCTTT. Protein: CASSPRTGGGTEAFF.

This clonotype was counted only a few times. This chain uses TRBV2 with TRBJ2-4; 16 bases line up with TRBD2. Germline CDR1 is SNHLY and CDR2 is FYNNEI. The CDR3 extends over 15 amino acids. V lost 4 bases and J lost 10; bases outside the gene matches: 4. The CDR3 region is CASSGGTSGRAIQYF. For the CDR3, the DNA is TGTGCCAGCAGTGGAGGGACTAGCGGGAGGGCGATTCAGTACTTC. Using reference TRBV2 and TRBJ2-4 for the parts outside the CDR3, the full variable domain is EPEVTQTPSHQVTQMGQEVILRCVPISNHLYFYWYRQILGQKVEFLVSFYNNEISEKSEIFDDQFSVERPDGSNFTLKIRSTKLEDSAMYFCASSGGTSGRAIQYFGAGTRLSVL.

This clonotype was seen a few times. The chain recombines TRBV5-1 with TRBJ1-1; D perhaps matches TRBD1 (5 bases). Germline loops: CDR1 SGHRS, CDR2 YFSETQ. With 6 bases removed from V and 2 bases from J, the gap between germline ends came to 14 bases. The length of the CDR3 is 14 residues. The CDR3 loop reads CASTVKGLNTEAFF. For the CDR3, the DNA is TGCGCCAGCACCGTGAAGGGGCTCAACACTGAAGCTTTCTTT.

The table lists this clonotype with many counts. V and J are TRBV7-2 and TRBJ2-1; D may be TRBD1 (6 bases). V dropped 5 bases and J dropped 3 bases, with 11 bases sitting between them. CDR1 SGHTA and CDR2 FQGNSA come from the germline V gene. This CDR3 is built from 14 residues. The CDR3 sequence: CASSKDSYYNEQFF. The CDR3 DNA reads as TGTGCCAGCAGCAAGGACAGCTACTACAATGAGCAGTTCTTC. Full variable domain (outside the CDR3, taken from reference TRBV7-2 and TRBJ2-1): GAGVSQSPSNKVTEKGKDVELRCDPISGHTALYWYRQSLGQGLEFLIYFQGNSAPDKSGLPSDRFSAERTGGSVSTLTIQRTQQEDSAVYLCASSKDSYYNEQFFGPGTRLTVL.

This clonotype was seen repeatedly, ten times or more. This sequence joins TRBV5-1 and TRBJ2-1, with D possibly being TRBD2 (6 bases). The CDR3 contains 13 residues. Trimming stripped 0 bases from V and 8 bases from J, with 9 bases between. In germline, CDR1 is SGHRS, CDR2 YFSETQ. In DNA form, the CDR3 reads TGCGCCAGCAGCTTGGTAGCGGCGCATGAGCAGTTCTTC. Amino acids: CASSLVAAHEQFF.

In its sample, this clonotype was seen a few times. The V gene is TRBV4-2, the J gene TRBJ1-2, with 7 bases that match TRBD1. Per the germline V gene, CDR1 is LGHNA and CDR2 is YNFKEQ. The CDR3 runs to 16 residues. The V and J ends lost 4 bases and 3 bases, in that order; junction bases with no gene match: 11. This CDR3 is CASSRTPPGQHYGYTF. The CDR3 DNA reads TGTGCCAGCAGCCGCACACCGCCGGGACAGCACTATGGCTACACCTTC.

This clonotype was seen only a few times. The V gene is TRBV10-3, the J gene TRBJ2-7, with 7 bases fitting TRBD2. The V and J ends lost 4 bases and 6 bases, in that order; junction bases with no gene match: 18. The CDR3 is 17 residues long. Looked up from germline, CDR1 is ENHRY and CDR2 is SYGVKD. The CDR3 is CAISVPPDVGRSGEQYF. DNA of the CDR3: TGTGCCATCAGTGTACCCCCGGACGTCGGGAGGAGTGGCGAGCAGTACTTC.

In its sample, this clonotype was seen a few times. The rearrangement joins TRBV18 to TRBJ1-3; D unresolved. The CDR3 is made up of 16 amino acids. The V gene's germline CDR1 is KGHSH and CDR2 LQKENI. V gave up 1 base and J gave up 0 bases, with 10 bases separating them. CDR3 DNA sequence: TGTGCCAGCTCACCACTACAAGGGCACTCTGGAAACACCATATATTTT. This gives the protein CASSPLQGHSGNTIYF. The full variable domain, with the rest looked up from reference TRBV18 and TRBJ1-3, is NAGVMQNPRHLVRRRGQEARLRCSPMKGHSHVYWYRQLPEEGLKFMVYLQKENIIDESGMPKERFSAEFPKEGPSILRIQQVVRGDSAAYFCASSPLQGHSGNTIYFGEGSWLTVV.

The rearrangement links TRBV18 to TRBJ2-7; no clear D gene. CDR1 KGHSH and CDR2 LQKENI come from the germline V gene. The CDR3 is 12 residues long. V lost 3 bases and J lost 4, with 7 bases in between. CDR3 coding DNA: TGTGCCAGCTCACCCAACGGGTACGAGCAGTACTTC. Residues: CASSPNGYEQYF.

The chain recombines TRBV20-1 with TRBJ2-1, with 9 positions matching TRBD2. CDR3 length: 15 residues. J was trimmed by 4 bases and V by 3 bases; bases with no gene match: 7. Germline CDR1 DFQATT, CDR2 SNEGSKA (reference sequence). Written as DNA, the CDR3 is TGCAGTGCTAGCCGGACTAGCGAGGAGTACAATGAGCAGTTCTTC. The encoded protein is CSASRTSEEYNEQFF.

This clonotype has more than one count but fewer than ten. The chain joins TRBV7-2 to TRBJ2-7; D is possibly TRBD1 (6 bases). V shed 2 bases and J shed 3 bases, with 11 bases lying between them. This CDR3 contains 14 residues. Germline CDR1 is SGHTA and CDR2 is FQGNSA. CDR3 sequence (DNA): TGTGCCAGCAGCTTACGGGACACTTACTACGAGCAGTACTTC. Translating it yields CASSLRDTYYEQYF.

This clonotype has only a few counts. The chain carries TRBV20-1 and TRBJ2-4; D is perhaps TRBD1 (6 bases). The CDR3 is 13 residues long. V lost 3 bases and J 6 bases, leaving 12 bases between the germline ends. Per the germline V gene, CDR1 is DFQATT and CDR2 is SNEGSKA (reference sequence). The CDR3 nucleotides are TGCAGTGCTAGCCGGGACACGTTAAACATTCAGTACTTC. This sequence encodes CSASRDTLNIQYF.

A word on this clonotype: At one end, the junction sequence differs from germline, possibly due to a read error. The V and J genes are TRBV30 and TRBJ2-3, with 10 bases matching TRBD2. Germline V CDR1 and CDR2: GTSNPN, SVGIG (reference sequence). This CDR3 is built from 13 residues. The CDR3 coding sequence is TGTGCCTGGGAGCGGGGGGGCACGGATACGCAGTATTTT. Encoded protein: CAWERGGTDTQYF. The whole variable domain, filled in from reference TRBV30 and TRBJ2-3, reads SQTIHQWPATLVQPVGSPLSLECTVEGTSNPNLYWYRQAAGRGLQLLFYSVGIGQISSEVPQNLSASRPQDRQFILSSKKLLLSDSGFYLCAWERGGTDTQYFGPGTRLTVL.

This clonotype was seen many times. This chain uses TRBV12-3 or TRBV12-4 with TRBJ2-7; D is unclear. V dropped 6 bases and J dropped 6 bases, with 9 bases sitting between them. The CDR3 is 11 residues long. CDR3 sequence reads: CASSATTEQYF. The CDR3 DNA follows: TGTGCCAGCAGCGCGACCACCGAGCAGTACTTC.

This chain uses TRBV20-1 with TRBJ2-5; D might be TRBD1 (6 bases). With 3 bases removed from V and 7 bases from J, the gap between germline ends came to 12 bases. In germline, CDR1 is DFQATT, CDR2 SNEGSKA (reference sequence). CDR3 length: 12 amino acids. Here the CDR3 reads CSASRQAWTQYF. The CDR3 DNA sequence: TGCAGTGCTAGCCGACAGGCATGGACCCAGTACTTC.

V usage is TRBV13 and J usage is TRBJ2-7; TRBD2 might be the D (5 bases). Germline V gene data show CDR1 as PRHDT and CDR2 as FYEKMQ (reference sequence). The V end was cut by 0 bases, the J end by 1 base, with 13 bases between. CDR3 size: 16 residues. CDR3 sequence: CASSLGEEGSSYEQYF. CDR3 nucleotides: TGTGCCAGCAGCTTAGGGGAAGAGGGTTCTTCCTACGAGCAGTACTTC.

The CDR3 sequence: CASSYTGTSGRTDTQYF. The CDR3 DNA reads as TGTGCCAGCAGTTACACCGGGACTAGCGGGAGAACAGATACGCAGTATTTT. V and J are TRBV6-2 or TRBV6-3 and TRBJ2-3; 14 bases align to TRBD2. V gave up 2 bases and J gave up 3 bases; unmatched junction bases: 4. Germline CDR1 MNHEY, CDR2 SVGEGT. The CDR3 has 17 amino acids.

The rearrangement joins TRBV20-1 to TRBJ1-5, with 7 nucleotides matching TRBD1. CDR1 and CDR2 from the germline V gene are DFQATT and SNEGSKA (reference sequence). The CDR3 consists of 14 residues. Losses at the gene ends were 6 bases for V and 5 bases for J; bases not matched to a gene: 10. The CDR3 loop is CSAETGREYQPQHF. The CDR3 DNA reads as TGCAGTGCCGAGACAGGGAGGGAGTATCAGCCCCAGCATTTT.

The V and J genes are TRBV7-2 and TRBJ2-6; D tentatively reads TRBD1 or TRBD2 (6 bases each). Germline CDR1 SGHTA, CDR2 FQGNSA. Trimming removed 4 bases from V and 2 bases from J, with 12 bases in between. CDR3 length equals 16 residues. The CDR3 protein is CASSSRGVPGANVLTF. The CDR3 nucleotides are TGTGCCAGCAGCTCAAGGGGGGTCCCTGGGGCCAACGTCCTGACTTTC.

The genes are TRBV20-1 and TRBJ2-3, with 12 bases aligning to TRBD2. Trimming removed 0 bases from V and 5 bases from J; junction bases left unmatched: 3. Germline V CDR1 and CDR2: DFQATT, SNEGSKA (reference sequence). This CDR3 comprises 15 residues. Written as DNA, the CDR3 is TGCAGTGCTAGAGATCCTAGCGGGGGGGTAGATACGCAGTATTTT. Amino acids: CSARDPSGGVDTQYF.

The V call is TRBV2, the J call TRBJ1-2; TRBD1 might be the D (6 bases). The CDR3 has 12 residues. Per germline, CDR1 SNHLY and CDR2 FYNNEI. V lost 9 bases to trimming and J lost 1 base, with 9 bases between them. The CDR3 nucleotides are TGTGCCAGAAGGGGGAGTAACTATGGCTACACCTTC. It is translated as CARRGSNYGYTF.